The source of this T cell receptor (beta chain) is a study of T cell repertoires in cytomegalovirus infection. Study-wide context: Epitope selection comprised recently identified HLA-C-restricted CMV epitopes and well-studied HLA-B-restricted CMV epitopes. Matching HLA type, along with CMV infection, was indicated by public TCR beta signatures. Findings and caveats of the study: Adding up the frequency of public TCR beta families identified people who carried CMV plus the relevant HLA. There were HLA-C-restricted CMV-specific TCR beta clonotypes dominating the ex vivo response.

TCRdb passed the reads through MiXCR, listing each CDR3 protein once. This sample yields approximately 590,000 distinct CDR3 sequences, of which over 35% are seen a single time; 48% belongs to the top ten. Germline V gene data show CDR1 as SGHVS and CDR2 as FNYEAQ. This CDR3 is built from 19 residues. The V and J ends lost 5 bases and 9 bases respectively, with 31 bases between them. Of note for this clonotype: What it binds is unknown.

The sequences come from cultured PBMCs, collected from culture after CMV antigen stimulation. The genes are TRBV7-6 and TRBJ2-2; D may be TRBD1 or TRBD2 (6 bases each). This TCR was recovered from a human donor in good health (CMV status not recorded). Some clones in this sample may be carry-over from other donors' samples. The CDR3 spells CASSRTTLTGRLVRRELFF. DNA of the CDR3: TGTGCCAGCAGCCGGACGACTCTTACAGGGAGGCTCGTACGACGGGAGCTGTTTTTT. The variable domain in full, with the rest retrieved from reference TRBV7-6 and TRBJ2-2, is GAGVSQSPRYKVTKRGQDVALRCDPISGHVSLYWYRQALGQGPEFLTYFNYEAQQDKSGLPNDRFSAERPEGSISTLTIQRTEQRDSAMYRCASSRTTLTGRLVRRELFFGEGSRLTVL.